This T cell receptor beta chain came from a study of OX40 agonist ivuxolimab in advanced cancers. Study-wide background: People in dose escalation had one of these cancers: hepatocellular carcinoma, melanoma, renal cell or head and neck cancer. Partial responses were recorded for three patients, including one with hepatocellular carcinoma and two with cutaneous melanoma.

The protocol was immunoSEQ multiplex PCR, while the TCRdb copy is restricted to in-frame clones and leaves out a portion. The sample comprises around 75,000 clones, roughly nine tenths of which are singletons, and 9% to 10% rests with the top ten. Germline loops: CDR1 KGHSH, CDR2 LQKENI. The CDR3 totals 13 residues. With 3 bases removed from V and 0 bases from J, the gap between germline ends came to 6 bases. Study-wide results and limits: Within 6 weeks, CD4+ and CD8+ blood T cells expanded clonally at 0.1 to 3.0 mg/kg. The authors also found low normalized T-cell clonal expansion in some nonresponders.

On this clone: Its target is not known.

The receptor's source is an adult with an advanced solid tumor such as melanoma, head and neck, liver or kidney cancer. The chain has TRBV18 and TRBJ2-7; D is unresolved. The sample was CD4+ or CD8+ T cells sorted from blood, taken in a trial of the OX40 agonist ivuxolimab. The CDR3 reads CASSPPISYEQYF. The DNA of the CDR3 is TGTGCCAGCTCACCGCCCATCTCCTACGAGCAGTACTTC. Using reference TRBV18 and TRBJ2-7 for the parts outside the CDR3, the full variable domain is NAGVMQNPRHLVRRRGQEARLRCSPMKGHSHVYWYRQLPEEGLKFMVYLQKENIIDESGMPKERFSAEFPKEGPSILRIQQVVRGDSAAYFCASSPPISYEQYFGPGTRLTVT.